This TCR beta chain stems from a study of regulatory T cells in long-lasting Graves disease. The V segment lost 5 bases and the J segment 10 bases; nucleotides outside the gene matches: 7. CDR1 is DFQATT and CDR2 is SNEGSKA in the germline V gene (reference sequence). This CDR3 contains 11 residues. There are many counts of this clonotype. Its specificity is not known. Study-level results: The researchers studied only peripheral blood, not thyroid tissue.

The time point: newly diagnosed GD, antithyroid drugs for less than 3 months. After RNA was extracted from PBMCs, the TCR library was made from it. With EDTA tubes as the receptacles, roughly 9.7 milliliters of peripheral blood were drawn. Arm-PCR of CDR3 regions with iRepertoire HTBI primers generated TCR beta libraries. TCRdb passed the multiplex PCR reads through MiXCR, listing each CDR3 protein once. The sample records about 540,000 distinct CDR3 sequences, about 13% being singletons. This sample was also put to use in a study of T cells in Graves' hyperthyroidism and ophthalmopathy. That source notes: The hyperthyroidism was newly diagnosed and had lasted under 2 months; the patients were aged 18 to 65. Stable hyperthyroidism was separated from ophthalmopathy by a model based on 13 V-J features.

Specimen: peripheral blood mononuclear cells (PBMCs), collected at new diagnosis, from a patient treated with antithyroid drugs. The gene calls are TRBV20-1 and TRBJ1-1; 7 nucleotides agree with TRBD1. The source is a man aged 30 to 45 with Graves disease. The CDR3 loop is CSAERGLGAFF. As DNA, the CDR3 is TGCAGTGCTGAGAGGGGGCTGGGAGCTTTCTTT.